The clone carrying this T cell receptor (beta chain) was found once. The antigen is undetermined. The record originates from a study of Ad26.COV2.S vaccination and SARS-CoV-2 variants. Treatment specified: around 19 received Ad26.COV2.S at low or high dose, single or two shots; roughly five received placebo; per-sample allocation not given. At day 63 after the first vaccine or placebo injection, samples were drawn. The germline gives CDR1 SGDLS, CDR2 YYNGEE. The CDR3 spans 17 residues. Between the trimmed V and J ends, which lost 4 bases and 3 bases, there was a span of 23 bases. Using immunoSEQ multiplex PCR, the repertoire was profiled, and TCRdb retains in-frame clones only, with some absent. The sample has 350,000 to 550,000 clones; roughly 89% are singletons. Study-level findings and limits: Vaccinees and placebo recipients showed similar non-spike TCR breadth.

The chain employs TRBV9 and TRBJ2-7; no definite D call. Sequenced material: peripheral blood, taken in a trial of Ad26.COV2.S vaccine versus placebo. This TCR was recovered from a person aged 18 to 59 who received the Ad26.COV2.S COVID-19 vaccine or a placebo. The DNA for the CDR3 is TGTGCCAGCAGCCCCCACCGGTTTGGGAACGGAAACTACGAGCAGTACTTC. It translates to CASSPHRFGNGNYEQYF.